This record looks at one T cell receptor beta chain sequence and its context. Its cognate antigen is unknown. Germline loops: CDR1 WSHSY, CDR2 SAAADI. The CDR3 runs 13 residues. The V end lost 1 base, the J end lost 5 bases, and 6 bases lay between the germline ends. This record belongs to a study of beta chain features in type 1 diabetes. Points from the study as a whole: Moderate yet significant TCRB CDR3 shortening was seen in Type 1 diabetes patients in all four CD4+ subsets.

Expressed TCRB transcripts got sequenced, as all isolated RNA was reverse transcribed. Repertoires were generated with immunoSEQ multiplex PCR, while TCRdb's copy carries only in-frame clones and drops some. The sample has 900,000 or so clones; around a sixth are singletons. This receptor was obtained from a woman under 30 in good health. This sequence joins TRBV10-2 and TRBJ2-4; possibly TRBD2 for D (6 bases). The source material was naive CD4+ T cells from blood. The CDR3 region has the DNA TGCGCCAGCAGTGAGTTAGCGGAAAACATTCAGTACTTC. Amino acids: CASSELAENIQYF.